This T cell receptor beta chain was documented in a study of T cell responses to AZD1222 COVID-19 vaccine (dated by TCRdb to about 2021). Background for the entire study: AZD1222 recipients whose second dose came at about 4 weeks and those whose second dose came at about 12 weeks were combined into one group, since spike-specific TCR depth and breadth did not differ between the two schedules. A total of 233 trial participants underwent TCR sequencing, of whom some 200 had received two doses of AZD1222 and approximately 26 had received two doses of the MenACWY control vaccine. Trial participants were enrolled into age subgroups of 18-55, 56-69 and 70-plus years, which contained about 150, 27 and 61 TCR-sequenced participants, respectively.

The CDR3 regions of human TCRbeta chains were analyzed by immunosequencing. The paper's processing steps were these. Repertoire TCRs were checked for matches against a reference library of SARS-CoV-2-specific TCRs that had been generated using the MIRA antigen-specificity platform. Breadth meant the fraction of unique TCRs that were SARS-CoV-2-associated, whereas depth meant the fraction of total T cells that were SARS-CoV-2-associated. Using the MIRA data, each spike-specific TCR was assigned both to the spike region to which the TCR was reactive and to a CD4 or CD8 class. Log10-transformed breadth and depth values were compared by one-way ANOVA with Sidak's multiple comparisons tests. Imported from immuneACCESS, the table was reduced by TCRdb to in-frame sequences with V and J called. These copies leave out some clones; in studies compared against another copy, an unresolved V gene accounts for under half, and the cause of the remainder is not known. The DNA was the basis for D and trimming; V, J and clone size are from that table. The sample table holds over 90,000 clones, of which 90% were seen once. Of the sample, about 4.8% falls within the top ten clones.

This clone was detected only once. Its antigen remains unidentified. Base qualities are not provided; no much larger clone lies one nucleotide away. What the research found in general, with its limitations: Reportedly, almost half of the unique spike-specific TCRs recognized epitopes lying outside the regions that are mutated in the B.1.351 and B.1.1.7 variants. In the small 56-69-year group, the increase in depth fell short of significance, most likely because of low power. Because no samples from the day 14 peak response were available, repertoires could be characterized only after the peak T cell response. Participants were mostly white British and included more females than males, and it was suggested by the authors that clonal diversity may have been underestimated. CD4 TCRs associated with the vaccine covered the entire spike protein, and the dominant responses were in regions 160-218 and 743-854. After two AZD1222 doses, spike-specific TCR breadth and depth were significantly higher than at day 0 and than in MenACWY recipients. Conclusions about previously exposed vaccinees are limited, since just five or six AZD1222 recipients were seropositive for SARS-CoV-2 at baseline.

The V end loses 6 bases and the J end loses 4 bases, and a stretch of 18 bases separates them. The CDR3 has 15 amino acids, counting the end cysteine and phenylalanine. The only DNA kept is the CDR3, 45 bases in frame from the first base. The germline V gene (reference sequence) provides CDR1 LNHDA and CDR2 SQIVND. The sample's time point label is to be understood as: baseline before first vaccination. Vaccinee samples were obtained from the UK trials COV001 and COV002, which included a single-blind randomized controlled phase 2/3 trial of AZD1222 (ChAdOx1 nCoV-19) in healthy adults. For TCRbeta chain sequencing, PBMC samples from trial participants were taken at day 0 and at day 28 after the second dose.

Sequenced material: peripheral blood, taken on day 0 of AZD1222 vaccination. The sequence joins TRBV19 to TRBJ1-2; a tentative D match to TRBD1 spans 6 bases. The receptor's source is an adult in good health. CDR3 reads: CASSNHHRVGYGYTF. DNA sequence: TGTGCCAGTAGCAACCATCACAGGGTGGGCTATGGCTACACCTTC.